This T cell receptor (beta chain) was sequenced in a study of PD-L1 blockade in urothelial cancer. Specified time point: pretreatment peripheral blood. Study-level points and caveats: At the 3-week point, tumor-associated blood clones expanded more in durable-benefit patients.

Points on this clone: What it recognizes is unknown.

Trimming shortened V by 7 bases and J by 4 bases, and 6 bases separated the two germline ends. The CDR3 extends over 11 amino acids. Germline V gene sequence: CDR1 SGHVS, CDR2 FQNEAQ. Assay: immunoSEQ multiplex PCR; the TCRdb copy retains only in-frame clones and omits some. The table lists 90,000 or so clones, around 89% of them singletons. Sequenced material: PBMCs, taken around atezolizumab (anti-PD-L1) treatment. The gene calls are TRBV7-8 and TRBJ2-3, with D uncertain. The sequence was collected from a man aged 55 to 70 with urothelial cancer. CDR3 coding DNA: TGTGCCAGCACTGGAGCAGATACGCAGTATTTT. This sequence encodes CASTGADTQYF.